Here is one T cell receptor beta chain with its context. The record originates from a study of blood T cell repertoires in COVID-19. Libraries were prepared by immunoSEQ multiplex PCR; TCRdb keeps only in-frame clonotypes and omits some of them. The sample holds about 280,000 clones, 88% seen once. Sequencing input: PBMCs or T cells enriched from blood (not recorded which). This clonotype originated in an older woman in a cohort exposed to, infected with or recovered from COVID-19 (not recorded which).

The DNA for the CDR3 is TGTGCCAGCACCCATGGGGGAGGCTATGGCTACACCTTC. Translation: CASTHGGGYGYTF. The chain is built from TRBV2 and TRBJ1-2, with D perhaps matching TRBD1 (5 bases). Trimming stripped 7 bases from V and 4 bases from J, with 13 bases between. This CDR3 has 13 amino acids. The V gene's germline CDR1 is SNHLY and CDR2 FYNNEI.